A selection of T cell receptor beta chains follows, all from one sample in a study of tumor-infiltrating lymphocytes in primary liver carcinoma. MiXCR, run by TCRdb on the multiplex PCR reads, gives a single entry per CDR3 protein. The sample includes 190,000 or so distinct CDR3 sequences, 65% seen only once; the top ten take approximately 6.6%. Material for sequencing was peripheral blood. These receptors all stem from a woman in her sixties or seventies with primary liver carcinoma and hepatitis B virus infection. The CDR3 runs from the conserved cysteine through the conserved F or W. The order of the fields is D gene, J gene, clone size, V gene, CDR3 protein, CDR3 DNA. A D gene is named only where the DNA matches it firmly. The size field is filled for only some rows; it gives once, few, many or a size class.

. | TRBJ2-5 | . | TRBV12-3/TRBV12-4 | CASSLVSRETQYF | TGCGCCAGCAGTTTAGTTAGCCGCGAGACCCAGTACTTC
. | TRBJ1-1 | few | TRBV6-1 | CASSALVQKNTEAFF | TGTGCCAGCAGTGCGCTTGTACAGAAGAACACTGAAGCTTTCTTT
. | TRBJ1-5 | once | TRBV11-2 | CASSLGVRDGQPKHF | TGTGCCAGCAGCTTAGGGGTCAGGGACGGTCAGCCCAAGCATTTT
. | TRBJ2-1 | . | TRBV25-1 | CASRSRRESSEQFF | TGTGCCAGTAGGTCAAGACGGGAGTCTAGTGAGCAGTTCTTC
TRBD1 | TRBJ2-7 | . | TRBV11-1 | CASSWGQGGSYKQYF | TGTGCCAGCAGCTGGGGACAGGGAGGATCCTACAAGCAGTACTTC
. | TRBJ1-6 | . | TRBV9 | CASSVDRVSYNSPLHF | TGTGCCAGCAGCGTAGATCGGGTCTCCTATAATTCACCCCTCCACTTT
TRBD2 | TRBJ2-5 | once | TRBV4-1 | CASSQDGLAGETQCF | TGCGCCAGCAGCCAAGATGGACTAGCGGGAGAGACCCAGTGCTTC
. | TRBJ1-1 | . | TRBV6-5 | CVNSYLGGGTEAFF | TGTGTCAACAGTTACTTAGGAGGGGGCACTGAAGCTTTCTTT
. | TRBJ2-7 | once | TRBV4-2 | CGSRQALYQTASEQYF | TGTGGCAGCAGACAAGCCCTCTACCAAACGGCGAGTGAGCAGTACTTC
. | TRBJ2-5 | . | TRBV20-1 | CSARASWAAQETQYF | TGCAGTGCTAGAGCAAGCTGGGCGGCCCAAGAGACCCAGTACTTC
. | TRBJ1-4 | . | TRBV30 | CAWSPNLGANEKLFF | TGTGCCTGGAGCCCCAATTTGGGAGCTAATGAAAAACTGTTTTTT
. | TRBJ2-3 | . | TRBV11-1 | CASNFNEDMQYF | TGTGCCAGCAACTTCAATGAGGATATGCAGTATTTT
. | TRBJ1-1 | many | TRBV4-1 | CASSQSRLNTEAFF | TGCGCCAGCAGCCAAAGTCGACTGAACACTGAAGCTTTCTTT
TRBD1 | TRBJ2-5 | . | TRBV28 | CASSRVGTGGRF | TGTGCCAGCAGCCGAGTCGGGACAGGGGGGCGCTTC
TRBD2 | TRBJ2-1 | many | TRBV7-8 | CASSYGEAGARLEQFF | TGTGCCAGCAGCTACGGGGAAGCGGGAGCACGGCTTGAGCAGTTCTTC
TRBD1 | TRBJ2-6 | . | TRBV6-5 | CASSYSQFTGTGGAGANVLTF | TGTGCCAGCAGTTACTCCCAATTCACCGGGACAGGGGGCGCTGGGGCCAACGTCCTGACTTTC
. | TRBJ2-1 | . | TRBV6-4 | CASSDTTYNEQFF | TGTGCCAGCAGTGACACCACTTACAATGAGCAGTTCTTC